The 3 T cell receptor beta chains in this list originate from one sample, sequenced in a study of blood T cells in healthy people across ages. Alongside a J-beta primer mix, a sample-barcoded 5' primer served in a second PCR lasting roughly 7 to 11 cycles. TCRdb recomputed calls from the 5' RACE reads with MiXCR, one row per CDR3 protein. Counted here are hundreds of thousands of distinct CDR3 sequences, under 30% occurring once; the ten biggest clones make up roughly 17%. Material for sequencing was blood. These receptors all stem from a woman over 75 in good health.

This clonotype was detected many times. V and J are TRBV20-1 and TRBJ2-1, with 9 bases fitting TRBD2. Germline V gene lookup returns CDR1 DFQATT and CDR2 SNEGSKA (reference sequence). Trimming took 5 bases from V and 8 from J; bases not matched to a gene: 7. The length of the CDR3 is 13 residues. The CDR3 DNA reads TGCAGTGCTCATCGCGGGGGGGCCTATGAGCAGTTCTTC. Translating gives CSAHRGGAYEQFF.

This clonotype was counted ten times or more. V is TRBV20-1 and J is TRBJ2-5, with 8 bases matching TRBD2. Looked up from germline, CDR1 is DFQATT and CDR2 is SNEGSKA (reference sequence). V dropped 2 bases and J dropped 4; count of bases not matched to a gene: 6. There are 14 residues in the CDR3. The CDR3 here is CSARIGGERETQYF. The DNA of the CDR3 is TGCAGTGCTAGAATCGGGGGGGAGCGAGAGACCCAGTACTTC.

The V and J genes are TRBV14 and TRBJ2-1; D remains unclear. V gave up 1 base and J gave up 9 bases, with 10 bases separating them. CDR1 SGHDN and CDR2 FVKESK come from the germline V gene. This CDR3 spans 13 amino acids. This CDR3 reads CASSQVRVSEQFF. CDR3 coding DNA: TGTGCCAGCAGCCAAGTTCGAGTTAGTGAGCAGTTCTTC.